The rows below give T cell receptor beta chains drawn from one sample of a study of identical twins. MiXCR, run by TCRdb on the 5' RACE reads, gives a single entry per CDR3 protein. There are under 300,000 distinct CDR3 sequences in the sample; 6.5% occur only once, and roughly 15% lies in the top ten. This sample was also put to use in a study of T cells expressing NK-cell markers.

The specimen was CD8+ T cells sorted from blood. The receptor source for this set is a woman aged 18-29 years in good health. The CDR3 runs from the conserved cysteine through the conserved F or W. The D gene is left open where the match is weak. Expanded clones are given a class, and other clones once, few, many or no size at all.

J: TRBJ1-6; length: 12; size: NA; V: TRBV6-1; D: NA; CDR3: CASREYNSPLHF; DNA: TGTGCCAGTCGGGAGTATAATTCACCCCTCCACTTT
J: TRBJ1-2; length: 15; size: NA; V: TRBV19; D: NA; CDR3: CASSPSAGAFYGYTF; DNA: TGTGCCAGTTCCCCCTCGGCAGGAGCTTTCTATGGCTACACCTTC
J: TRBJ2-2; length: 13; size: few; V: TRBV7-7; D: NA; CDR3: CASSPGTSGELFF; DNA: TGTGCCAGCAGCCCCGGGACCAGCGGGGAGCTGTTTTTT
J: TRBJ2-1; length: 15; size: NA; V: TRBV10-2; D: NA; CDR3: CASEGEGGTWNEQFF; DNA: TGCGCCAGCGAGGGGGAAGGCGGGACTTGGAATGAGCAGTTCTTC
J: TRBJ1-1; length: 14; size: many; V: TRBV9; D: NA; CDR3: CASSVGNRSPEAFF; DNA: TGTGCCAGCAGCGTAGGGAACAGGAGCCCTGAAGCTTTCTTT
J: TRBJ2-2; length: 14; size: few; V: TRBV2; D: TRBD1; CDR3: CASRGTGGSGELFF; DNA: TGTGCCAGCAGAGGGACAGGGGGATCCGGGGAGCTGTTTTTT
J: TRBJ2-7; length: 16; size: many; V: TRBV4-1; D: NA; CDR3: CASSQDIRSGSYEQYF; DNA: TGCGCCAGCAGCCAAGATATCCGGTCAGGGTCCTACGAGCAGTACTTC
J: TRBJ1-5; length: 14; size: many; V: TRBV12-3/TRBV12-4; D: TRBD1; CDR3: CASKGQGEGQPQHF; DNA: TGTGCCAGCAAGGGACAGGGTGAGGGGCAGCCCCAGCATTTT
J: TRBJ2-3; length: 12; size: NA; V: TRBV5-5; D: NA; CDR3: CAISYGSDTQYF; DNA: TGTGCCATCAGCTATGGGTCAGATACGCAGTATTTT
J: TRBJ1-1; length: 15; size: NA; V: TRBV9; D: NA; CDR3: CASSAAGAMNTEAFF; DNA: TGTGCCAGCAGCGCAGCCGGGGCCATGAACACTGAAGCTTTCTTT
J: TRBJ1-2; length: 13; size: few; V: TRBV18; D: TRBD1; CDR3: CASLTGGTYGYTF; DNA: TGTGCCAGCTTGACAGGGGGCACCTATGGCTACACCTTC
J: TRBJ2-3; length: 14; size: few; V: TRBV9; D: NA; CDR3: CASSPLRDTDTQYF; DNA: TGTGCCAGCAGCCCTCTCAGGGACACAGATACGCAGTATTTT
J: TRBJ1-1; length: 14; size: few; V: TRBV7-8; D: NA; CDR3: CASSKPDRSWEAFF; DNA: TGTGCCAGCAGCAAACCCGACAGGTCTTGGGAAGCTTTCTTT
J: TRBJ1-1; length: 14; size: NA; V: TRBV6-1; D: NA; CDR3: CASSRPWENTEAFF; DNA: TGTGCCAGCAGTCGACCATGGGAGAACACTGAAGCTTTCTTT
J: TRBJ2-1; length: 15; size: few; V: TRBV11-2; D: TRBD1; CDR3: CASSPTGSLSNEQFF; DNA: TGTGCCAGCAGCCCGACAGGGAGTCTATCCAATGAGCAGTTCTTC
J: TRBJ1-5; length: 13; size: few; V: TRBV30; D: NA; CDR3: CAWGAQANQPQHF; DNA: TGTGCCTGGGGTGCTCAGGCGAATCAGCCCCAGCATTTT
J: TRBJ1-2; length: 14; size: many; V: TRBV7-9; D: TRBD1; CDR3: CASSSTGTAYGYTF; DNA: TGTGCCAGCAGCTCTACCGGGACAGCCTATGGCTACACCTTC
J: TRBJ2-3; length: 11; size: many; V: TRBV14; D: NA; CDR3: CASSLGNTQYF; DNA: TGTGCCAGCAGTTTGGGTAATACGCAGTATTTT
J: TRBJ2-4; length: 12; size: NA; V: TRBV12-3/TRBV12-4; D: NA; CDR3: CASKKGLNIQYF; DNA: TGTGCCAGCAAAAAAGGGTTGAACATTCAGTACTTC
J: TRBJ2-1; length: 15; size: few; V: TRBV7-6; D: TRBD2; CDR3: CASSSIAGGLGEQFF; DNA: TGTGCCAGCAGCTCGATAGCGGGGGGGCTCGGTGAGCAGTTCTTC
J: TRBJ2-1; length: 15; size: few; V: TRBV3-1; D: TRBD2; CDR3: CASSQDLLAANEQFF; DNA: TGTGCCAGCAGCCAAGACCTACTAGCGGCTAATGAGCAGTTCTTC
J: TRBJ2-1; length: 13; size: NA; V: TRBV27; D: TRBD2; CDR3: CASGTSGGNEQFF; DNA: TGTGCCAGCGGGACTAGCGGTGGGAATGAGCAGTTCTTC
J: TRBJ2-2; length: 15; size: many; V: TRBV7-9; D: TRBD1; CDR3: CASSPTTGVAGELFF; DNA: TGTGCCAGCAGCCCCACGACAGGGGTGGCCGGGGAGCTGTTTTTT
J: TRBJ2-5; length: 14; size: many; V: TRBV27; D: NA; CDR3: CASSLIPSQETQYF; DNA: TGTGCCAGCAGTTTAATCCCTAGCCAAGAGACCCAGTACTTC
J: TRBJ2-7; length: 18; size: few; V: TRBV20-1; D: TRBD2; CDR3: CSARPRAASGSVFYEQYF; DNA: TGCAGTGCTAGACCGAGGGCGGCTAGCGGGAGTGTATTCTACGAGCAGTACTTC
J: TRBJ2-5; length: 15; size: few; V: TRBV20-1; D: NA; CDR3: CSASLGPGRGETQYF; DNA: TGCAGTGCTAGTCTGGGGCCCGGAAGGGGGGAGACCCAGTACTTC
J: TRBJ2-1; length: 14; size: many; V: TRBV11-2; D: TRBD2; CDR3: CASSLALASNEQFF; DNA: TGTGCCAGCAGCTTAGCACTAGCGTCGAATGAGCAGTTCTTC
J: TRBJ2-1; length: 16; size: few; V: TRBV6-1; D: TRBD1; CDR3: CASSLERGLPYNEQFF; DNA: TGTGCCAGCAGCCTAGAGAGGGGGCTACCCTACAATGAGCAGTTCTTC
J: TRBJ2-1; length: 17; size: NA; V: TRBV7-7; D: TRBD2; CDR3: CASSLGPGLADGGEQFF; DNA: TGTGCCAGCAGCTTGGGACCCGGACTAGCCGATGGGGGTGAGCAGTTCTTC
J: TRBJ2-7; length: 15; size: few; V: TRBV7-6; D: TRBD2; CDR3: CASSFGTSGEYEQYF; DNA: TGTGCCAGCAGCTTCGGGACTAGCGGGGAGTACGAGCAGTACTTC
J: TRBJ1-5; length: 16; size: many; V: TRBV15; D: NA; CDR3: CATSGTAGISNQPQHF; DNA: TGTGCCACCAGCGGAACAGCAGGAATAAGCAATCAGCCCCAGCATTTT
J: TRBJ1-1; length: 14; size: NA; V: TRBV19; D: TRBD1; CDR3: CASSLSARTGEAFF; DNA: TGTGCCAGTAGTCTCAGTGCTAGGACAGGTGAAGCTTTCTTT
J: TRBJ1-1; length: 15; size: NA; V: TRBV6-1; D: NA; CDR3: CASSQRDTVGTEAFF; DNA: TGTGCCAGCAGTCAACGGGACACCGTAGGCACTGAAGCTTTCTTT
J: TRBJ1-1; length: 14; size: NA; V: TRBV20-1; D: NA; CDR3: CSARDPGRDTEAFF; DNA: TGCAGTGCTAGAGATCCGGGCAGGGACACTGAAGCTTTCTTT
J: TRBJ1-1; length: 13; size: many; V: TRBV12-3/TRBV12-4; D: TRBD1; CDR3: CASSPGTGWGAFF; DNA: TGTGCCAGCAGCCCAGGGACAGGGTGGGGAGCTTTCTTT
J: TRBJ2-7; length: 13; size: few; V: TRBV27; D: NA; CDR3: CASSLSFSYEQYF; DNA: TGTGCCAGCAGTTTATCTTTCAGCTACGAGCAGTACTTC
J: TRBJ2-7; length: 17; size: NA; V: TRBV14; D: NA; CDR3: CASSIFGLADSSYEQYF; DNA: TGTGCCAGCAGTATCTTCGGGCTAGCTGACAGCTCCTACGAGCAGTACTTC
J: TRBJ2-1; length: 11; size: NA; V: TRBV30; D: NA; CDR3: CAWTWGNEQFF; DNA: TGTGCCTGGACTTGGGGGAATGAGCAGTTCTTC
J: TRBJ1-1; length: 12; size: NA; V: TRBV29-1; D: NA; CDR3: CSVARLNTEAFF; DNA: TGCAGCGTAGCACGGTTGAACACTGAAGCTTTCTTT